The clone carrying this T cell receptor beta chain was counted ten times or more. Its antigen is as yet unknown. The data stem from a study of T-cell memory formation after mild COVID-19. Study results and caveats: Of the contracting clones, CD4+ ones lay mainly in CM and EM, and CD8+ ones in EMRA.

Trimming took off 4 bases at V and 0 bases at J, with 5 bases between the two ends. Germline V gene lookup returns CDR1 KGHSH and CDR2 LQKENI. CDR3 length: 13 residues. TCRdb re-called the 5' RACE reads through MiXCR, storing one row per CDR3 protein. The sample includes roughly 29,000 distinct CDR3 sequences, approximately 7% seen only once; the top ten take around 14%. This sequence joins TRBV18 and TRBJ2-3; no definite D call. The origin of this receptor is an adult woman who had mild COVID-19 (a few samples of this study predate the infection). Cell type and time point are not known. The specimen sequenced was PBMCs or a T cell subset sorted from them (not recorded which). Here the CDR3 reads CASSLDSTDTQYF. For the CDR3, the DNA is TGTGCCAGCTCACTTGACAGCACAGATACGCAGTATTTT.